These 4 T cell receptor beta chains share one sample of origin, sequenced in a study of T cell changes during pregnancy in multiple sclerosis. Libraries were prepared by immunoSEQ multiplex PCR; TCRdb keeps only in-frame clonotypes and omits some of them. The repertoire includes approximately 53,000 clones, around 92% of them detected once, and roughly 0.71% sits in the top ten. Material: CD4+ T cells from peripheral blood mononuclear cells, obtained in the third trimester of pregnancy. All receptors come from a female donor with multiple sclerosis, enrolled in a pregnancy study.

The chain joins TRBV19 to TRBJ2-7; TRBD1 matches 11 bases. CDR3 length equals 16 residues. J lost 6 bases, V lost 4 bases, and 11 bases had no gene match. From germline, CDR1 is LNHDA and CDR2 SQIVND (reference sequence). In nucleotides, the CDR3 is TGTGCCAGTAGTACCCTGGAGGACAGGGGGCGCGGCGAGCAGTACTTC. This gives the protein CASSTLEDRGRGEQYF.

The V gene is TRBV12-5, the J gene TRBJ2-2; D remains unclear. Trimming pared 2 bases from V and 0 bases from J, leaving 13 bases between. Germline CDR1 LGHNT, CDR2 FRNRAP. The CDR3 runs to 17 residues. CDR3 in DNA: TGTGCTAGTGGTTTGCCTAACTACCCCGCGAACACCGGGGAGCTGTTTTTT. Translated, it gives CASGLPNYPANTGELFF. The whole variable domain, remainder taken from reference TRBV12-5 and TRBJ2-2, is DARVTQTPRHKVTEMGQEVTMRCQPILGHNTVFWYRQTMMQGLELLAYFRNRAPLDDSGMPKDRFSAEMPDATLATLKIQPSEPRDSAVYFCASGLPNYPANTGELFFGEGSRLTVL.

This clone came up once. The V and J genes are TRBV4-2 and TRBJ1-2; D is unclear. This CDR3 is 15 amino acids long. V lost 0 bases and J lost 3, with 11 bases in between. Germline loops: CDR1 LGHNA, CDR2 YNFKEQ. The chain's CDR3 is CASSQDEGGHYGYTF. In nucleotides, the CDR3 is TGTGCCAGCAGCCAAGATGAGGGCGGACACTATGGCTACACCTTC.

The V and J genes are TRBV6-5 and TRBJ1-1; D possibly corresponds to TRBD1 (6 bases). V was trimmed by 2 bases and J by 1 base, leaving 11 bases between them. The CDR3 spans 15 residues. Germline loops: CDR1 MNHEY, CDR2 SVGAGI. CDR3 DNA: TGTGCCAGCAGTTACGGACAGTATAAGAACACTGAAGCTTTCTTT. Its translation is CASSYGQYKNTEAFF.